This record covers a single TCR beta chain. Its cognate antigen is unknown. The germline CDR1 and CDR2 sequences are KGHSH and LQKENI. The CDR3 spans 16 residues. V was clipped by 3 bases and J by 4 bases; unmatched bases: 10. TCRdb analysed the reads with MiXCR anew, one entry per CDR3 protein. The table has hundreds of thousands of distinct CDR3 sequences, roughly 33% seen once. The data belong to a study of T cell repertoires in cytomegalovirus infection. Study-wide context: It can be stated that public TCR beta signatures indicated CMV infection as well as a matching HLA type.

The source of this sequence is a human donor in good health (CMV status not recorded). Some clones in this sample may be carry-over from other donors' samples. The sample in question was cultured PBMCs, obtained from culture after CMV antigen stimulation. The chain has TRBV18 and TRBJ2-5, with 8 bases matching TRBD1. DNA of the CDR3: TGTGCCAGCTCACCCCTAGGACAGGGCGTGGCAGAGACCCAGTACTTC. It is translated as CASSPLGQGVAETQYF.